This T cell receptor (beta chain) was profiled in a study of T cell responses to AZD1222 COVID-19 vaccine. Notes on the study in general: Every sample of the repertoires postdated the peak T cell response. Just five or six AZD1222 recipients tested seropositive at baseline. Spike-spanning, vaccine-associated CD4 TCRs were dominant at 160-218 and 743-854.

Regarding this clone: Antigen specificity is unknown.

Using immunoSEQ multiplex PCR, the repertoire was profiled, and TCRdb retains in-frame clones only, with some absent. Seen here are tens of thousands of clones, approximately 88% observed once, and the top ten hold around 25%. The sequencing used peripheral blood, collected 28 days after the second AZD1222 dose. The source is an adult who received the AZD1222 COVID-19 vaccine.

The CDR3 here is CASSPLGNTEAFF. Written as DNA, the CDR3 is TGTGCCAGCAGCCCTTTGGGGAACACTGAAGCTTTCTTT. J is TRBJ1-1 and V is TRBV2, with D unclear. In germline, CDR1 is SNHLY, CDR2 FYNNEI. V dropped 6 bases and J dropped 1 base, with 9 bases sitting between them. The CDR3 contains 13 residues. The entire variable domain, with the rest obtained from reference TRBV2 and TRBJ1-1, is as follows: EPEVTQTPSHQVTQMGQEVILRCVPISNHLYFYWYRQILGQKVEFLVSFYNNEISEKSEIFDDQFSVERPDGSNFTLKIRSTKLEDSAMYFCASSPLGNTEAFFGQGTRLTVV.